What follows describes a single TCR beta chain. Its antigen is not known. The data were obtained in a study of T cell responses to AZD1222 COVID-19 vaccine. Findings and caveats of the study: The study found vaccine-associated CD4 TCRs spanning spike, dominant at 160-218 and 743-854.

Some clones are missing from TCRdb's copy, which holds only in-frame ones; the method was immunoSEQ multiplex PCR. The repertoire has fewer than 200,000 clones, more than 80% of them found once; the top ten carry about 2.8%. CDR1 is MNHEY and CDR2 is SMNVEV in the germline V gene (reference sequence). The CDR3 is made up of 15 amino acids. Losses at the gene ends were 4 bases for V and 6 bases for J; bases not matched to a gene: 8. The rearrangement links TRBV27 to TRBJ2-1; TRBD1 agrees at 8 bases. Sample: peripheral blood, taken on day 0 of AZD1222 vaccination. This receptor was taken from an adult in good health. The CDR3 loop reads CASSSQGAWINEQFF. CDR3 sequence (DNA): TGTGCCAGCAGTTCTCAGGGGGCATGGATCAATGAGCAGTTCTTC.